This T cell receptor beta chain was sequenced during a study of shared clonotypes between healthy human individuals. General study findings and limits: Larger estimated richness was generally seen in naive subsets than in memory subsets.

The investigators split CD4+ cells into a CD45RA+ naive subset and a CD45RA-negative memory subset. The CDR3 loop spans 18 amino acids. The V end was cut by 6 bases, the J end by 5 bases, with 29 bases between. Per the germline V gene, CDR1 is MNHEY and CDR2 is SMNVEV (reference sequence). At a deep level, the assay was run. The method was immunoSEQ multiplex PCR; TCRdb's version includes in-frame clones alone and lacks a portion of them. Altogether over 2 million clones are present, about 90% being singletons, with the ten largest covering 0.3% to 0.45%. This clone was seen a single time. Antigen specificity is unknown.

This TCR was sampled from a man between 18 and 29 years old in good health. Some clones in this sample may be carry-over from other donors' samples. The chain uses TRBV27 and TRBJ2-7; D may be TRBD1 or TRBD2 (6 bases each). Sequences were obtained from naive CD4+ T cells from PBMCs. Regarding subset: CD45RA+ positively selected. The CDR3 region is CASSLLFGTGAGKNEQYF. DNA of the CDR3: TGTGCCAGCAGCCTCCTATTTGGTACGGGGGCGGGGAAGAACGAGCAGTACTTC.